This T cell receptor beta chain was captured by sequencing in a study of tumor-infiltrating lymphocytes in primary liver carcinoma. Study information: Yields of productive TCRbeta reads ranged from roughly 3.65 to 7.13 million per sample and were similar across tissue types. General study findings and limits: Significantly greater top-250-clone fractions characterized tumors relative to blood (p = 0.039).

Germline V lookup: CDR1 SQVTM, CDR2 ANQGSEA. The length of the CDR3 is 14 residues. V was pared by 7 bases and J by 0 bases, with 16 bases between. Production of TCR beta cDNA used roughly 0.55 ug total RNA together with a constant-region primer. Sequencing libraries for TCR beta derived from three nested multiplex PCR rounds that used slightly modified ARM-PCR. Both of the initial two PCR rounds ran for approximately 11 cycles and employed TRBV1-TRBV30 forward primers alongside a C-beta reverse primer. From the multiplex PCR reads, TCRdb called clonotypes with MiXCR, one entry per CDR3 protein. The sample has hundreds of thousands of distinct CDR3 sequences, approximately 58% seen once. The authors took blood RNA from unsorted whole blood and also extracted germline DNA. Regarding this clonotype: What it binds is unknown.

The sequenced sample was peripheral blood. The sequence came from a woman aged 25 to 39 with primary liver carcinoma and hepatitis B virus infection. The chain links TRBV29-1 to TRBJ2-7; possibly TRBD2 for D (5 bases). The CDR3 DNA follows: TGCAGCGCGAGCTCTAGCTTTGACTCCTACGAGCAGTACTTC. Amino acids: CSASSSFDSYEQYF.